Shown below are 20 T cell receptor beta chains from a single sample sequenced in a study of T-cell memory formation after mild COVID-19. One entry per CDR3 protein, called by TCRdb with MiXCR from the 5' RACE reads. Of approximately 250,000 distinct CDR3 sequences listed, about a sixth are singletons. The sequencing input was PBMCs or a T cell subset sorted from them (not recorded which). The receptors originated from a man between 18 and 35 years old who had mild COVID-19 (a few samples of this study predate the infection). Cell type and time point are not known.

This clonotype has just a few counts. The rearrangement uses TRBV10-3 and TRBJ1-2; D gene ambiguous. V gave up 0 bases and J gave up 2 bases, with 1 base separating them. CDR3 length: 12 amino acids. Looked up from germline, CDR1 is ENHRY and CDR2 is SYGVKD. The DNA for the CDR3 is TGTGCCATCAGTGAGTCCAACTATGGCTACACCTTC. Translated: CAISESNYGYTF.

The chain combines TRBV12-3 or TRBV12-4 with TRBJ2-3; tentatively, D is TRBD1 (6 bases). Trimming cost V 3 bases and J 2 bases, with 18 bases left between them. The CDR3 spans 17 residues. The CDR3 DNA sequence: TGTGCCAGCAGTTTCGGCTTTGGGTCAGGGGTCACAGATACGCAGTATTTT. Translated, it gives CASSFGFGSGVTDTQYF.

This clonotype occurred a few times. V usage is TRBV4-3 and J usage is TRBJ1-5, with D hard to call. With 0 bases removed from V and 6 bases from J, the gap between germline ends came to 6 bases. The germline gives CDR1 LGHNA, CDR2 YSLEER. The CDR3 contains 13 residues. In DNA, the CDR3 is TGCGCCAGCAGCCAAGAAATGGCTCAGCCCCAGCATTTT. It yields the protein CASSQEMAQPQHF.

The V call is TRBV5-4, the J call TRBJ2-5; D unclear. Germline lookup yields CDR1 SGHNT and CDR2 YYREEE (reference sequence). This CDR3 is 13 amino acids long. V lost 9 bases, J lost 3 bases, and 15 bases lay in between. The chain's CDR3 is CATLRTEEETQYF. CDR3 in DNA: TGTGCCACCCTACGGACGGAAGAAGAGACCCAGTACTTC.

This clonotype was seen only a few times. The genes are TRBV5-1 and TRBJ2-3; D is unresolved. This CDR3 is 15 amino acids long. V was trimmed by 4 bases and J by 0 bases, leaving 12 bases between them. The germline gives CDR1 SGHRS, CDR2 YFSETQ. CDR3 region: CASSVIDWSTDTQYF. Written as DNA, the CDR3 is TGCGCCAGCAGCGTGATTGACTGGAGCACAGATACGCAGTATTTT.

This chain links TRBV11-2 with TRBJ2-5, with TRBD1 as a possible D gene (5 bases). The V and J ends lost 2 bases and 10 bases respectively, with 11 bases between them. There are 12 residues in the CDR3. Germline-derived CDR1 and CDR2 are SGHAT and FQNNGV. The CDR3 DNA follows: TGTGCCAGCAGCTTAATACAGACAGACCAGTACTTC. Residues: CASSLIQTDQYF. The full variable domain, completed using reference TRBV11-2 and TRBJ2-5, is EAGVAQSPRYKIIEKRQSVAFWCNPISGHATLYWYQQILGQGPKLLIQFQNNGVVDDSQLPKDRFSAERLKGVDSTLKIQPAKLEDSAVYLCASSLIQTDQYFGPGTRLLVL.

The sample holds many counts of this clonotype. The chain couples TRBV5-6 to TRBJ1-4; no clear D. Trimming stripped 4 bases from V and 5 bases from J, with 15 bases between. The germline CDR1 and CDR2 sequences are SGHDT and YYEEEE. There are 15 residues in the CDR3. CDR3 coding DNA: TGTGCCAGCAGCATCCTACAGCCACAGAATGAAAAACTGTTTTTT. It codes for CASSILQPQNEKLFF.

In its sample, this clonotype was seen a few times. The rearrangement links TRBV9 to TRBJ1-6, with TRBD1 as a possible D gene (6 bases). This CDR3 has 14 residues. Trimming pared 3 bases from V and 8 bases from J, leaving 12 bases between. The V gene's germline CDR1 is SGDLS and CDR2 YYNGEE. Written as DNA, the CDR3 is TGTGCCAGCAGCGACGGACAGAACTATTCACCCCTCCACTTT. Translated: CASSDGQNYSPLHF.

The chain joins TRBV2 to TRBJ2-1; D is unresolved. The germline V gene has CDR1 SNHLY and CDR2 FYNNEI. There are 12 residues in the CDR3. Trimming shortened V by 8 bases and J by 9 bases, and 14 bases separated the two germline ends. CDR3 bases: TGTGCCAGCCGACGACTGACGAGTGAGCAGTTCTTC. It translates to CASRRLTSEQFF.

This clonotype was detected many times. This chain joins TRBV7-9 and TRBJ2-3, with unresolved D. This CDR3 spans 11 amino acids. Trimming shortened V by 5 bases and J by 5 bases, and 5 bases separated the two germline ends. Germline CDR1 and CDR2: SEHNR and FQNEAQ (reference sequence). As DNA, the CDR3 is TGTGCCAGCAGCGAAGGAGATACGCAGTATTTT. Translating gives CASSEGDTQYF.

Many counts were recorded for this clonotype. The V call is TRBV15, the J call TRBJ1-5; possible D gene TRBD1, 6 bases. This CDR3 spans 16 amino acids. The V end lost 0 bases, the J end lost 1 base, and 10 bases lay between the germline ends. The V gene's germline CDR1 is LNHNV and CDR2 YYDKDF (reference sequence). CDR3 sequence: CATSRDWGASNQPQHF. DNA for the CDR3: TGTGCCACCAGCAGAGATTGGGGGGCAAGCAATCAGCCCCAGCATTTT.

Only a few counts were recorded for this clonotype. The V gene is TRBV5-1, the J gene TRBJ2-1; TRBD1 matches at 7 bases. Germline V gene data show CDR1 as SGHRS and CDR2 as YFSETQ. The length of the CDR3 is 15 residues. The V gene end was trimmed by 4 bases and the J gene end by 0 bases; junction bases not matched to a gene: 4. CDR3 DNA sequence: TGCGCCAGCAGCGGGGGACAGAGCTCCTACAATGAGCAGTTCTTC. It is translated as CASSGGQSSYNEQFF. Full variable domain (missing parts from reference TRBV5-1 and TRBJ2-1): KAGVTQTPRYLIKTRGQQVTLSCSPISGHRSVSWYQQTPGQGLQFLFEYFSETQRNKGNFPGRFSGRQFSNSRSEMNVSTLELGDSALYLCASSGGQSSYNEQFFGPGTRLTVL.

This clonotype occurred a few times. The V and J genes are TRBV5-1 and TRBJ1-1; tentatively, D is TRBD1 (5 bases). Germline assignment: CDR1 SGHRS and CDR2 YFSETQ. V shed 2 bases and J shed 4 bases, with 15 bases lying between them. The CDR3 extends over 15 amino acids. The CDR3 nucleotides read TGCGCCAGCAGCTTACACAGGCGGGAAGGCACTGAAGCTTTCTTT. Its translation is CASSLHRREGTEAFF.

The rearrangement links TRBV6-5 to TRBJ1-1; a weak D match, TRBD1 (6 bases). The CDR3 has 12 residues. V was shortened by 6 bases and J by 7 bases, with 12 bases between the two germline ends. The germline V gene encodes CDR1 MNHEY and CDR2 SVGAGI. The CDR3 DNA follows: TGTGCCAGCAGCCTACAGGGCCTTGAAGCTTTCTTT. It encodes CASSLQGLEAFF.

The chain is built from TRBV12-3 or TRBV12-4 and TRBJ1-2; no firm D call. V shed 3 bases and J shed 8 bases, with 10 bases lying between them. The length of the CDR3 is 12 residues. DNA for the CDR3: TGTGCCAGCAGTTTGAACCGTCAAGGCTACACCTTC. Translation: CASSLNRQGYTF.

V is TRBV7-2 and J is TRBJ2-1, with D hard to call. Trimming took 5 bases from V and 8 from J, leaving 7 bases between them. Per the germline V gene, CDR1 is SGHTA and CDR2 is FQGNSA. CDR3 length: 11 residues. The CDR3 loop is CASSPTYEQFF. CDR3 DNA: TGTGCCAGCAGCCCGACTTATGAGCAGTTCTTC. The whole variable domain, filled in from reference TRBV7-2 and TRBJ2-1, reads GAGVSQSPSNKVTEKGKDVELRCDPISGHTALYWYRQSLGQGLEFLIYFQGNSAPDKSGLPSDRFSAERTGGSVSTLTIQRTQQEDSAVYLCASSPTYEQFFGPGTRLTVL.

The chain recombines TRBV12-3 or TRBV12-4 with TRBJ2-7; D gene unclear. Trimming pared 5 bases from V and 3 bases from J, leaving 8 bases between. This CDR3 is 12 amino acids long. CDR3 amino acids: CASSTGYYEQYF. The CDR3, as DNA: TGTGCCAGCAGTACCGGGTACTACGAGCAGTACTTC.

This chain joins TRBV6-6 and TRBJ1-5, with TRBD1 identical over 7 bases. V was clipped by 7 bases and J by 7 bases; unmatched bases: 13. The CDR3 spans 15 residues. Germline V gene sequence: CDR1 MNHNY, CDR2 SVGAGI (reference sequence). The CDR3 sequence is CASTRTGTAGQPQHF. In nucleotides, the CDR3 is TGTGCCAGCACCCGAACCGGGACAGCGGGCCAGCCCCAGCATTTT.

The chain joins TRBV6-1 to TRBJ2-7; D is unclear. Germline V gene sequence: CDR1 MNHNS, CDR2 SASEGT. V lost 4 bases, J lost 6 bases, and 22 bases lay in between. CDR3 length equals 16 residues. This CDR3 is CASSVIRLLKAAEQYV. CDR3 DNA sequence: TGTGCCAGCAGTGTTATACGATTACTAAAAGCCGCCGAGCAGTACGTC.

This clonotype was recorded a few times. V usage is TRBV7-9 and J usage is TRBJ2-2; D unresolved. Germline CDR1 is SEHNR and CDR2 is FQNEAQ (reference sequence). This CDR3 comprises 17 residues. V lost 7 bases to trimming and J lost 0 bases, with 18 bases between them. The CDR3 nucleotides are TGTGCCAGCATCCCCGGATGGGCAGGCGCGAACACCGGGGAGCTGTTTTTT. It translates to CASIPGWAGANTGELFF.